This is a list of T cell receptor beta chains from one sample in a study of CD4 T cells in relation to SARS-CoV-2 and coronaviruses. For these receptors, no antigen is known. Sequenced by immunoSEQ multiplex PCR; TCRdb stores in-frame clones only, minus some. This table has about 23,000 clones, about 80% appearing once. The material sequenced was CD4+ T cells from PBMCs, cultured in vitro. The receptor set was obtained from a human donor in good health. Both conserved end residues are part of each CDR3. The D gene is left open where the match is weak. Some rows have no size entry. The others give once, few or many, or a class for an expanded clone.

v_gene	abundance	d_gene	j_gene	CDR3nt	CDR3aa
TRBV7-3	.	TRBD2	TRBJ2-3	TGTGCCAGCAGCTTTAGCGGGAGAACAGATACGCAGTATTTT	CASSFSGRTDTQYF
TRBV18	.	.	TRBJ2-5	TGTGCCAGCTCACCTTCGGGGACCCAGTACTTC	CASSPSGTQYF
TRBV19	.	.	TRBJ1-1	TGTGCCAGTAGTATTGCGGGGAGAGGGCCTGAAGCTTTCTTT	CASSIAGRGPEAFF
TRBV9	.	TRBD2	TRBJ2-3	TGTGCCAGCAGCCCGGGGACTAGCGGGAGAACAGATACGCAGTATTTT	CASSPGTSGRTDTQYF
TRBV12-5	.	TRBD2	TRBJ2-1	TGTGCTAGTGGGAGGTCTAGCGGGAGGGGCAATGAGCAGTTCTTC	CASGRSSGRGNEQFF
TRBV27	.	.	TRBJ2-5	TGTGCCCGAGGGCAGGGGGGGGAGACCCAGTACTTC	CARGQGGETQYF
TRBV18	.	TRBD2	TRBJ2-5	TGTGCCAGCTCACCACGAGTGGGAGGGCCTCTTGAGACCCAGTACTTC	CASSPRVGGPLETQYF
TRBV12-5	.	.	TRBJ2-2	TGTGCTAGTAAGGGACTGAACACCGGGGAGCTGTTTTTT	CASKGLNTGELFF
TRBV18	few	.	TRBJ1-5	TGTGCCAGCTCACCCCCGGGGGAAATTCAGCCCCAGCATTTT	CASSPPGEIQPQHF
TRBV5-1	.	.	TRBJ2-7	TGCGCCAGCAGCCTGTTGGGGGTGTCCTACGAGCAGTACTTC	CASSLLGVSYEQYF
TRBV18	.	.	TRBJ1-3	TGTGCCAGCTCACCATTGTCCGGGAACTCTGGAAACACCATATATTTT	CASSPLSGNSGNTIYF
TRBV19	.	.	TRBJ1-1	TGTGCCAGTAGTATAGATGATCAGGGATTGAACACTGAAGCTTTCTTT	CASSIDDQGLNTEAFF
TRBV29-1	.	.	TRBJ1-2	TGCAGCGTGACGGACGGAACCTATGGCTACACCTTC	CSVTDGTYGYTF
TRBV21-1	few	.	TRBJ1-2	TGTGCCAGCAGCAGAGGAGATACTAACTATGGCTACACCTTC	CASSRGDTNYGYTF
TRBV2	.	.	TRBJ1-1	TGTGCCAGCAGGTTCGGGGGCACTGAAGCTTTCTTT	CASRFGGTEAFF
TRBV5-1	.	TRBD1	TRBJ2-7	TGCGCCAGCAGCTTCTCGGGACAGAGATACGAGCAGTACTTC	CASSFSGQRYEQYF
TRBV29-1	.	.	TRBJ1-1	TGCAGCGTTGAGAGCGCTGAAGCTTTCTTT	CSVESAEAFF
TRBV28	.	.	TRBJ2-1	TGTGCCAGCACCAAGACTACTTACAATGAGCAGTTCTTC	CASTKTTYNEQFF
TRBV5-1	once	TRBD1	TRBJ2-5	TGCGCCAGCAGCTTAGACAGGGTGACGGAGACCCAGTACTTC	CASSLDRVTETQYF
TRBV6-1	.	TRBD1	TRBJ1-2	TGTGCCAGCAGTGAAACCGGGACAGTCTATGGCTACACCTTC	CASSETGTVYGYTF
TRBV25-1	.	TRBD2	TRBJ2-1	TGTGCCAGCAGTGAGCCCCTAGCGGGAGATACTGAGCAGTTCTTC	CASSEPLAGDTEQFF
TRBV10-2	.	.	TRBJ1-1	TGCGCCAGCAGTGACGCGGTAACGAACACTGAAGCTTTCTTT	CASSDAVTNTEAFF
TRBV6-2/TRBV6-3	.	.	TRBJ2-7	TGTGCCAGCAGTTACTCCGCTACAGGGAAGATAGAGCAGTACTTC	CASSYSATGKIEQYF
TRBV9	once	TRBD2	TRBJ2-5	TGTGCCAGCAGCGTAGTAGGGCTAGCGGGAGACCGAGAGACCCAGTACTTC	CASSVVGLAGDRETQYF
TRBV11-1	.	TRBD2	TRBJ2-2	TGTGCCAGCAGCTCCCTAGCGGGCACCGGGGAGCTGTTTTTT	CASSSLAGTGELFF
TRBV7-6	.	TRBD2	TRBJ2-1	TGTGCCAGCAGCTTATTATCGACTAGCGGGAGTCGGGATGAGCAGTTCTTC	CASSLLSTSGSRDEQFF
TRBV24-1	.	.	TRBJ1-2	TGTGCCACCCCTTTTGACAGACAGCGTCACTCCTATGGCTACACCTTC	CATPFDRQRHSYGYTF
TRBV6-5	.	.	TRBJ1-2	TGTGCCAGCAGTTACTCGAAAGGGGTTAACTATGGCTACACCTTC	CASSYSKGVNYGYTF